Here is one T cell receptor (beta chain) with its context. V gave up 6 bases and J gave up 5 bases; unmatched junction bases: 6. This CDR3 region has 13 residues. From germline, CDR1 is LNHDA and CDR2 SQIVND (reference sequence). Using immunoSEQ multiplex PCR, the repertoire was profiled, and TCRdb retains in-frame clones only, with some absent. Here the sample spans about 31,000 clones, 80% to 90% being singletons. The record originates from a study of blood T cell repertoires in COVID-19. The sequence derives from an older man with acute or convalescent COVID-19. The chain employs TRBV19 and TRBJ2-7; 8 bases line up with TRBD1. The sequenced material came from peripheral blood. This CDR3 reads CASSPGGGDEQYF. As DNA, the CDR3 is TGTGCCAGTAGCCCAGGGGGCGGAGACGAGCAGTACTTC.